Listed below are T cell receptor beta chains from one sample, sequenced in a study of human thymus T cells. Clones were sequenced by immunoSEQ multiplex PCR, and TCRdb holds only the in-frame ones, with some missing. The sample has some 120,000 clones, just under 95% seen once. Sequences were obtained from thymus tissue. These receptors all come from a boy under two years old with a congenital heart defect but otherwise immunologically healthy. Each CDR3 is given with its conserved first and last residue. D genes are given only for firm matches. Not every row has a clone size; where given, it reads once, few, many or a size class.

TRBJ1-5	-	TRBD1	TRBV7-2	CASSLGRGFFNQPQHF	TGTGCCAGCAGCTTAGGCAGGGGGTTTTTTAATCAGCCCCAGCATTTT
TRBJ2-4	-	-	TRBV19	CASTRGGDIQYF	TGTGCCAGCACCAGGGGGGGGGACATTCAGTACTTC
TRBJ1-1	-	-	TRBV5-5	CASTGFGVEAFF	TGTGCCAGTACAGGGTTCGGGGTGGAAGCTTTCTTT
TRBJ1-5	-	-	TRBV6-6	CASSGGINQPQHF	TGTGCCAGCAGTGGGGGGATCAATCAGCCCCAGCATTTT
TRBJ2-3	-	TRBD2	TRBV7-2	CASSLEVGRLADTDTQYF	TGTGCCAGCAGCTTAGAGGTCGGGAGACTAGCGGACACAGATACGCAGTATTTT
TRBJ1-6	-	-	TRBV28	CASSLSGGDNSPLHF	TGTGCCAGCAGTTTATCGGGGGGCGATAATTCACCCCTCCACTTT
TRBJ1-2	-	TRBD1	TRBV30	CAWRAPGTVLYGYTF	TGTGCCTGGAGAGCCCCCGGGACAGTCCTTTATGGCTACACCTTC
TRBJ1-5	once	-	TRBV19	CASSINTWNQPQHF	TGTGCCAGTAGTATAAACACGTGGAATCAGCCCCAGCATTTT
TRBJ2-3	-	TRBD2	TRBV7-9	CASRVSGLAGGLDTQYF	TGTGCCAGCAGAGTTTCGGGACTAGCGGGGGGCCTGGATACGCAGTATTTT
TRBJ1-2	-	-	TRBV7-2	CASSLNQGLGGYTF	TGTGCCAGCAGCTTAAATCAGGGGCTGGGGGGCTACACCTTC
TRBJ1-3	-	-	TRBV4-3	CASSQEASFSGNTIYF	TGCGCCAGCAGCCAAGAAGCCAGTTTCTCTGGAAACACCATATATTTT
TRBJ1-1	-	TRBD1	TRBV28	CASSLGTGGRAFF	TGTGCCAGCAGTCTCGGGACAGGGGGGAGAGCTTTCTTT
TRBJ1-5	-	-	TRBV2	CASSAGTGNQPQHF	TGTGCCAGCAGTGCAGGGACCGGCAATCAGCCCCAGCATTTT
TRBJ1-1	few	-	TRBV4-3	CASSQESSWNTEAFF	TGCGCCAGCAGCCAAGAATCCTCCTGGAACACTGAAGCTTTCTTT
TRBJ2-3	-	TRBD2	TRBV4-3	CASSQVQRGGQEDTQYF	TGCGCCAGCAGCCAAGTGCAGCGGGGGGGCCAGGAAGATACGCAGTATTTT
TRBJ1-1	-	-	TRBV30	CAWSPSGQGDLNTEAFF	TGTGCCTGGAGTCCCTCGGGGCAGGGAGATTTGAACACTGAAGCTTTCTTT
TRBJ2-1	-	-	TRBV5-4	CASSLSVRTNSYNEQFF	TGTGCCAGCAGCTTGTCTGTAAGGACTAACTCCTACAATGAGCAGTTCTTC
TRBJ2-1	-	TRBD2	TRBV7-3	CASSLTRGGYNEQFF	TGTGCCAGCAGCTTAACGCGGGGGGGCTACAATGAGCAGTTCTTC
TRBJ1-2	-	-	TRBV19	CAKHEARGFVYTF	TGTGCCAAACACGAGGCGAGAGGATTCGTCTACACCTTC
TRBJ2-2	-	-	TRBV11-3	CASSWDLGGGELFF	TGTGCCAGCAGCTGGGACCTAGGAGGCGGGGAGCTGTTTTTT
TRBJ2-5	-	TRBD2	TRBV7-8	CASSIQEGGGAKETQYF	TGTGCCAGCAGCATCCAAGAGGGCGGGGGGGCAAAAGAGACCCAGTACTTC
TRBJ2-7	-	-	TRBV27	CASTAGYRPYEQYF	TGTGCCAGCACCGCAGGGTATCGTCCCTACGAGCAGTACTTC
TRBJ1-2	once	TRBD1	TRBV5-1	CASSVSPGQGSYGYTF	TGCGCCAGCAGCGTTTCTCCGGGACAGGGAAGCTATGGCTACACCTTC
TRBJ1-1	-	TRBD1	TRBV28	CAILAGTETEAFF	TGTGCCATCCTCGCCGGGACAGAGACTGAAGCTTTCTTT
TRBJ2-7	-	-	TRBV6-6	CASRLGTSYEQYF	TGTGCCAGCAGGTTGGGCACCTCCTACGAGCAGTACTTC
TRBJ2-1	-	-	TRBV15	CATSRPTTRTFNEQFF	TGTGCCACCAGCAGACCGACTACTCGTACCTTCAATGAGCAGTTCTTC
TRBJ1-6	-	-	TRBV11-3	CASSLDGPNSPLHF	TGTGCCAGCAGCTTAGATGGGCCAAATTCACCCCTCCACTTT
TRBJ2-2	-	TRBD2	TRBV12-5	CASGLVNQRGERAGELFF	TGTGCTAGTGGTTTGGTAAATCAGCGGGGGGAGCGAGCCGGGGAGCTGTTTTTT
TRBJ2-3	once	TRBD2	TRBV10-3	CAISEGTSGGPTDTQYF	TGTGCCATCAGTGAAGGGACTAGCGGGGGGCCCACAGATACGCAGTATTTT
TRBJ1-4	-	TRBD1	TRBV11-2	CASSLQGQGNSEKLFF	TGTGCCAGCAGCCTACAGGGGCAAGGGAATTCTGAAAAACTGTTTTTT
TRBJ1-2	-	TRBD1	TRBV30	CALDRDPANYGYTF	TGTGCCCTGGACAGGGACCCCGCTAACTATGGCTACACCTTC
TRBJ1-2	-	-	TRBV4-3	CASSPQSAGSYGYTF	TGCGCCAGCAGCCCCCAGTCGGCAGGCTCCTATGGCTACACCTTC
TRBJ1-1	few	-	TRBV9	CASSVNSWVTEAFF	TGTGCCAGCAGCGTAAATTCGTGGGTCACTGAAGCTTTCTTT
TRBJ1-6	-	-	TRBV4-2	CASSQEQASYNSPLHF	TGTGCCAGCAGCCAAGAACAGGCCAGCTATAATTCACCCCTCCACTTT
TRBJ2-1	-	TRBD2	TRBV19	CASTRERGGPDNEQFF	TGTGCCAGTACTAGGGAGCGGGGGGGCCCCGACAATGAGCAGTTCTTC
TRBJ2-3	-	-	TRBV4-1	CASTSLVLNGDTQYF	TGCGCCAGCACCAGCCTCGTCCTAAACGGAGATACGCAGTATTTT